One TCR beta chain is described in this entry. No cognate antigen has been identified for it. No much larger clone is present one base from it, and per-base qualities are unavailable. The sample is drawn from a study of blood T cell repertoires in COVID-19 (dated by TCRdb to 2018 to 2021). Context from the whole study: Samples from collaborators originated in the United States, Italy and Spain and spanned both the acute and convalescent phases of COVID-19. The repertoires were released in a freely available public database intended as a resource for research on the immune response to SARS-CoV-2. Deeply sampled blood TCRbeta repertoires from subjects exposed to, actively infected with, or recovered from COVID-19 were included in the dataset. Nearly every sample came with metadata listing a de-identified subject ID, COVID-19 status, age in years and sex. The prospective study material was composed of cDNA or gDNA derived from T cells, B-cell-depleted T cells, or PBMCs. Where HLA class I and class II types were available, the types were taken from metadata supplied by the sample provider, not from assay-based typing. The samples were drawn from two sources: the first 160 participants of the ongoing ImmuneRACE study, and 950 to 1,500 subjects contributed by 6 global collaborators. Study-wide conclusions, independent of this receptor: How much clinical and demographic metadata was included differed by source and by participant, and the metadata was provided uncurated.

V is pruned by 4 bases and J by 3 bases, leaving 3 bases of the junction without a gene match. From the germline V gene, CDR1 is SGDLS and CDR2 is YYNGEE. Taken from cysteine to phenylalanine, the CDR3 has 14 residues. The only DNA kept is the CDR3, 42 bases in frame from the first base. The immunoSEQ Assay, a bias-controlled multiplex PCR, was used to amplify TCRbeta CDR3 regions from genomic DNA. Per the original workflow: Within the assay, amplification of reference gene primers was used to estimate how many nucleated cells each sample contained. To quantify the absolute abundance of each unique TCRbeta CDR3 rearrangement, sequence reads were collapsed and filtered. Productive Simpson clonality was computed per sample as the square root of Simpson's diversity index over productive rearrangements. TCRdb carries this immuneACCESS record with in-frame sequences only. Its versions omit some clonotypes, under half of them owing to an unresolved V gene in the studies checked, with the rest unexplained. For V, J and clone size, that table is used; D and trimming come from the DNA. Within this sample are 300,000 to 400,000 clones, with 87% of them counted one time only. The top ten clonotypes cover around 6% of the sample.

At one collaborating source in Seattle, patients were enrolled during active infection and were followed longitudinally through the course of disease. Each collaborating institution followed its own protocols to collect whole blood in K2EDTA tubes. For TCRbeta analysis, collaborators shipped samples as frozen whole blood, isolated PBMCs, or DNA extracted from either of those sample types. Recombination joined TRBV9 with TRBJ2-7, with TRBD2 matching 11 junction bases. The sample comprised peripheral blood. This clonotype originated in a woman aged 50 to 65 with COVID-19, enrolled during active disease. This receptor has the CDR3 CASSPGTSGYEQYF. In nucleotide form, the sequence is TGTGCCAGCAGCCCGGGGACTAGCGGCTACGAGCAGTACTTC.